These 16 T cell receptor beta chains originate from one sample sequenced in a study of blood T cell repertoires in COVID-19. Sequenced by immunoSEQ multiplex PCR; TCRdb stores in-frame clones only, minus some. The sample carries under 300,000 clones, approximately 78% recorded once. The sequencing input was peripheral blood. The origin of the receptors is a woman aged 60-70 years with active or convalescent COVID-19.

This rearrangement joins TRBV5-4 to TRBJ1-1, with D maybe TRBD1 (5 bases). Trimming removed 1 base at V and 1 base at J, with 5 bases between. This CDR3 comprises 13 residues. Germline V gene lookup returns CDR1 SGHNT and CDR2 YYREEE (reference sequence). The CDR3 spells CASSLTGNTEAFF. CDR3 bases: TGTGCCAGCAGCTTGACAGGGAACACTGAAGCTTTCTTT.

The V and J genes are TRBV7-9 and TRBJ1-1; 8 bases are a match to TRBD1. There are 15 residues in the CDR3. CDR1 is SEHNR, CDR2 FQNEAQ, per germline (reference sequence). The V gene end was trimmed by 3 bases and the J gene end by 1 base; junction bases not matched to a gene: 4. CDR3: CASSFSGTGNTEAFF. CDR3 DNA: TGTGCCAGCAGCTTCTCAGGGACAGGGAACACTGAAGCTTTCTTT.

V usage is TRBV21-1 and J usage is TRBJ2-4; TRBD2 is the table's D call, not checked against the DNA. TRBV21-1 is a listed pseudogene. The CDR3 loop spans 15 amino acids. The CDR3 sequence: CASSSPGGGGNIQYF. CDR3 in DNA: TGTGCCAGCTCCTCGCCGGGGGGCGGGGGAAACATTCAGTACTTC.

The CDR3 region is CASSPPAGGNSYNEQFF. As DNA, the CDR3 is TGTGCCAGCAGCCCCCCGGCCGGGGGGAACTCCTACAATGAGCAGTTCTTC. The chain combines TRBV7-9 with TRBJ2-1; 7 nucleotides line up with TRBD2. V was pared by 5 bases and J by 0 bases, with 10 bases of the junction left unmatched. Germline CDR1 reads SEHNR; CDR2 reads FQNEAQ (reference sequence). There are 17 residues in the CDR3.

The chain employs TRBV19 and TRBJ1-2; TRBD1 matches at 9 bases. With V trimmed by 8 bases and J by 7 bases, 8 bases remained unmatched. Germline V lookup: CDR1 LNHDA, CDR2 SQIVND (reference sequence). This CDR3 is 13 amino acids long. As DNA, the CDR3 is TGTGCCAGTCGGGACAGGGTTTCTCTTGGCTACACCTTC. Its translation is CASRDRVSLGYTF.

The chain recombines TRBV6-5 with TRBJ2-7, with TRBD1 identical over 8 bases. Germline CDR1 is MNHEY and CDR2 is SVGAGI. V shed 8 bases, J shed 3 bases, and the junction held 9 bases outside the gene matches. The CDR3 is made up of 14 amino acids. The CDR3 DNA reads TGTGCCAGCCACCGGGACAGGATACTCTACGAGCAGTACTTC. Protein sequence: CASHRDRILYEQYF.

The CDR3 loop reads CASSTRRGGEETQYF. CDR3 nucleotide sequence: TGTGCCAGCAGCACCCGAAGGGGGGGGGAAGAGACCCAGTACTTC. The J gene is TRBJ2-5, the V gene TRBV13, with D maybe TRBD2 (7 bases). From germline, CDR1 is PRHDT and CDR2 FYEKMQ (reference sequence). The CDR3 sequence is 15 residues long. Trimming took off 5 bases at V and 3 bases at J, with 16 bases between the two ends.

The chain joins TRBV5-1 to TRBJ1-4; D is possibly TRBD1 (6 bases). V was cut by 2 bases and J by 7 bases, with 15 bases left in between. This CDR3 has 15 residues. Germline lookup yields CDR1 SGHRS and CDR2 YFSETQ. The DNA for the CDR3 is TGCGCCAGCAGCTTTTTGGGGGACACCTCTGAAAAACTGTTTTTT. Translating gives CASSFLGDTSEKLFF.

In this sample, this clone turned up once. The V and J genes are TRBV2 and TRBJ2-1; 11 bases fit TRBD2. V lost 4 bases and J lost 0; bases outside the gene matches: 5. The germline CDR1 and CDR2 sequences are SNHLY and FYNNEI. This CDR3 is 17 amino acids long. The CDR3 DNA reads as TGTGCCAGCAGTGGACTAGCGGGGTTTAGCTCCTACAATGAGCAGTTCTTC. The encoded protein is CASSGLAGFSSYNEQFF.

The chain uses TRBV2 and TRBJ2-2; 7 positions agree with TRBD2. V gave up 7 bases and J gave up 4 bases; unmatched junction bases: 9. The CDR3 length is 15 residues. Germline V gene sequence: CDR1 SNHLY, CDR2 FYNNEI. CDR3 bases: TGTGCCAGCAAGATGAGCGGGGCGACCACCGGGGAGCTGTTTTTT. Its translation is CASKMSGATTGELFF. The entire variable domain, with the rest obtained from reference TRBV2 and TRBJ2-2, is as follows: EPEVTQTPSHQVTQMGQEVILRCVPISNHLYFYWYRQILGQKVEFLVSFYNNEISEKSEIFDDQFSVERPDGSNFTLKIRSTKLEDSAMYFCASKMSGATTGELFFGEGSRLTVL.

The chain recombines TRBV9 with TRBJ2-1; 11 nucleotides agree with TRBD2. The CDR3 is made up of 17 amino acids. Losses at the gene ends were 3 bases for V and 6 bases for J; bases not matched to a gene: 11. The V gene's germline CDR1 is SGDLS and CDR2 YYNGEE. CDR3 nucleotides: TGTGCCAGCAGCGCCCAGTTCCTCCTAGCGGGGGGCAATGAGCAGTTCTTC. Translation gives CASSAQFLLAGGNEQFF. The full variable domain, rest sourced from reference TRBV9 and TRBJ2-1, is DSGVTQTPKHLITATGQRVTLRCSPRSGDLSVYWYQQSLDQGLQFLIQYYNGEERAKGNILERFSAQQFPDLHSELNLSSLELGDSALYFCASSAQFLLAGGNEQFFGPGTRLTVL.

V and J are TRBV19 and TRBJ1-4; D is ambiguous. The CDR3 is 17 amino acids. The V end lost 4 bases, the J end lost 0 bases, and 15 bases lay between the germline ends. The germline V gene has CDR1 LNHDA and CDR2 SQIVND (reference sequence). CDR3 nucleotides: TGTGCCAGTAGTACACCCCGAGGCGGTTCAACTAATGAAAAACTGTTTTTT. It yields the protein CASSTPRGGSTNEKLFF.

The CDR3 region has the DNA TGTGCCAACCAGGCCCGGGCTAGCGGGTACCAAGAGACCCAGTACTTC. It is translated as CANQARASGYQETQYF. V usage is TRBV3-1 (or the pseudogene TRBV3-2) and J usage is TRBJ2-5; the match to TRBD2 covers 8 bases. This CDR3 is 16 amino acids long. Germline CDR1 and CDR2: LGHDT and YNNKEL (reference sequence). Losses at the gene ends were 10 bases for V and 0 bases for J; bases not matched to a gene: 13.

The CDR3 reads CASSHGGGEQYF. The CDR3, as DNA: TGTGCCAGCAGCCACGGCGGGGGCGAGCAGTACTTC. This chain uses TRBV3-1 (or the pseudogene TRBV3-2) with TRBJ2-7; 7 bases are a match to TRBD2. V shed 3 bases and J 6 bases; nucleotides not matched to a gene: 2. The germline CDR1 and CDR2 sequences are LGHDT and YNNKEL (reference sequence). This CDR3 region has 12 residues.

J is TRBJ1-1 and V is TRBV19, with 8 bases fitting TRBD1. The germline V gene has CDR1 LNHDA and CDR2 SQIVND (reference sequence). This CDR3 region has 13 residues. J gave up 4 bases and V 6 bases, and 4 bases lay outside the gene matches. The CDR3 region has the DNA TGTGCCAGTAGCCAGGGGGCGCTCACTGAAGCTTTCTTT. Its translation: CASSQGALTEAFF.

The rearrangement links TRBV30 to TRBJ1-1; TRBD1 aligns across 8 bases. Looked up from germline, CDR1 is GTSNPN and CDR2 is SVGIG (reference sequence). The CDR3 has 14 residues. Trimming at V came to 0 bases and at J to 11 bases, leaving 11 bases not matched to a gene. The DNA of the CDR3 is TGTGCCTGGAGTGTATGGTTTACAGGGGGTGAGGCTTTCTTT. Amino acids: CAWSVWFTGGEAFF. The whole variable domain, remainder taken from reference TRBV30 and TRBJ1-1, is SQTIHQWPATLVQPVGSPLSLECTVEGTSNPNLYWYRQAAGRGLQLLFYSVGIGQISSEVPQNLSASRPQDRQFILSSKKLLLSDSGFYLCAWSVWFTGGEAFFGQGTRLTVV.